These T cell receptor beta chains were read from a single sample in a study of T cells in Graves' hyperthyroidism and ophthalmopathy. In TCRdb, the multiplex PCR reads were re-called with MiXCR into one record per CDR3 protein. The data show roughly 600,000 distinct CDR3 sequences, about 14% seen once. The material sequenced was blood. Every receptor here comes from a woman aged 45 to 65 with Graves' ophthalmopathy. CDR3s include the opening cysteine and the closing phenylalanine or tryptophan. A D gene is named only where the DNA matches it firmly. The size entry is marked missing in some rows and otherwise reads once, few, many or a size class.

cdr3_aa cdr3_nt clone_size d_call j_call v_call
CACTSPSGSYEQYF TGTGCCTGCACCTCTCCTAGCGGGAGTTACGAGCAGTACTTC many TRBD2 TRBJ2-7 TRBV28
CASRTGTGFSPLHF TGTGCCAGTAGGACCGGGACAGGATTTTCACCCCTCCACTTT few TRBD1 TRBJ1-6 TRBV19
CASREGGAGTQYF TGTGCCAGCAGGGAGGGAGGCGCAGGCACCCAGTACTTC many NA TRBJ2-5 TRBV28
CAIRTVLRTDTQYF TGTGCCATCCGGACCGTTCTTCGTACAGATACGCAGTATTTT many NA TRBJ2-3 TRBV10-3
CASSPATGGGYTF TGTGCCAGCAGTCCAGCCACGGGTGGTGGCTACACCTTC many NA TRBJ1-2 TRBV28
CASGIAGGPEEYQETQYF TGTGCCAGCGGGATAGCGGGAGGTCCGGAAGAGTACCAAGAGACCCAGTACTTC many TRBD2 TRBJ2-5 TRBV2
CASSLGLLNTGELFF TGTGCCAGCAGCTTGGGTCTCTTGAACACCGGGGAGCTGTTTTTT many NA TRBJ2-2 TRBV7-2
CASRLQGSYEQYF TGTGCCAGCAGACTACAGGGTTCCTACGAGCAGTACTTC NA NA TRBJ2-7 TRBV6-1
CASSITGGATYEQYF TGTGCCAGTAGTATCACGGGGGGCGCGACCTACGAGCAGTACTTC few NA TRBJ2-7 TRBV19
CASSETRGNTIYF TGTGCTAGCAGCGAAACTCGTGGAAACACCATATATTTT NA NA TRBJ1-3 TRBV7-7
CASRPGAGGELFF TGTGCCAGCAGACCAGGGGCCGGCGGGGAGCTGTTTTTT NA NA TRBJ2-2 TRBV11-3
CASSPQRYTDTQYF TGTGCCAGCAGTCCTCAGCGGTACACAGATACGCAGTATTTT many NA TRBJ2-3 TRBV2
CASSLSSGPINTGELFF TGTGCCAGCAGCTTAAGCTCGGGGCCGATTAACACCGGGGAGCTGTTTTTT many NA TRBJ2-2 TRBV11-3
CASSALGGGTGGYTF TGTGCCAGCAGCGCCCTGGGGGGGGGTACTGGGGGCTACACCTTC NA NA TRBJ1-2 TRBV9
CASSPRQGIHEQYF TGTGCCAGCAGCCCCCGACAGGGCATTCACGAGCAGTACTTC many TRBD1 TRBJ2-7 TRBV11-3
CASSLSSVGQGYEQYF TGCGCCAGCAGCCTCTCTTCGGTGGGCCAGGGGTACGAGCAGTACTTC few NA TRBJ2-7 TRBV4-1
CASSLEGALGYEQYF TGTGCCAGCAGCTTAGAGGGGGCGCTAGGTTACGAGCAGTACTTC many TRBD1 TRBJ2-7 TRBV7-2
CASSFTPGDSPLHF TGTGCCAGCAGCTTCACACCGGGGGATTCACCCCTCCACTTT many NA TRBJ1-6 TRBV7-8
CASTVGTNEKLFF TGTGCCAGCACAGTGGGAACTAATGAAAAACTGTTTTTT NA NA TRBJ1-4 TRBV10-3
CASSPRDLSGRASGTGELFF TGTGCCAGCAGCCCCCGGGATCTTAGCGGGAGGGCCAGTGGCACCGGGGAGCTGTTTTTT few TRBD2 TRBJ2-2 TRBV7-3
CASSLSLAGARGADTQYF TGTGCCAGCAGCCTATCCTTAGCGGGAGCGAGGGGGGCAGATACGCAGTATTTT NA TRBD2 TRBJ2-3 TRBV7-3
CASRLRLETPYTQYF TGTGCCAGCAGACTACGACTAGAAACGCCGTATACGCAGTATTTT many NA TRBJ2-3 TRBV12-3/TRBV12-4
CASSPSRYTEQFF TGTGCCAGCAGCCCCAGTAGGTACACTGAGCAGTTCTTC many NA TRBJ2-1 TRBV3-1
CASFLVIGQPQHF TGTGCCAGCTTTCTTGTAATAGGGCAGCCCCAGCATTTT many NA TRBJ1-5 TRBV6-1
CASKLAAISTDTQYF TGTGCCAGCAAACTAGCCGCAATAAGCACAGATACGCAGTATTTT NA NA TRBJ2-3 TRBV27
CSYDSTGATEAFF TGCAGCTATGACTCTACAGGAGCCACTGAAGCTTTCTTT few NA TRBJ1-1 TRBV29-1
CASSIRFVGDEQYF TGTGCCAGTAGTATCAGGTTCGTGGGCGACGAGCAGTACTTC many NA TRBJ2-7 TRBV19
CSAKRDRGYEQYF TGCAGTGCTAAACGAGACAGGGGGTACGAGCAGTACTTC few TRBD1 TRBJ2-7 TRBV20-1
CASSILGFGTEAFF TGTGCCAGTAGTATACTAGGGTTTGGCACTGAAGCTTTCTTT NA NA TRBJ1-1 TRBV19
CASSPPIGQGYNEQFF TGTGCCAGCAGTCCGCCGATCGGACAGGGCTACAATGAGCAGTTCTTC few TRBD1 TRBJ2-1 TRBV28
CASSWALAADTQYF TGTGCCAGCAGTTGGGCATTAGCGGCAGATACGCAGTATTTT many NA TRBJ2-3 TRBV28